This TCR beta chain originates from a study of neurological immune-mediated disorders. Overall study results and limits: HTLV-1-associated myelopathy ranked highest for TCR clonal expansion and multiple sclerosis lowest, beneath healthy controls.

The CDR3 has 16 amino acids. CDR1 LNHNV and CDR2 YYDKDF come from the germline V gene (reference sequence). This clonotype was detected many times. Its target is unknown. The junction and the germline gene differ at one end; a read error may be behind it. A 10-nucleotide random UMI tagged transcripts in template-switch 5'RACE cDNA synthesis. Over 200 million TCR-beta sequences (from 15-18 subjects) were yielded by each sequencing run. TCRdb reprocessed the 5' RACE reads via MiXCR and lists one record per CDR3 protein. The table has tens of thousands of distinct CDR3 sequences, about 13% seen once. The time point was: longitudinal time-point 1 (baseline). From 2 million PBMCs stored at -80 C, the unsorted libraries were generated.

The chain joins TRBV15 to TRBJ2-3; 9 bases are a match to TRBD2. Sequencing was done on a sample of PBMCs. The receptor was derived from a female donor with HTLV-1-associated myelopathy (HAM/TSP). The CDR3 nucleotides read TGTGCTACCAGCAGTGGAGCGGGGGGATCCACAGATACGCAGTATTTT. Protein: CATSSGAGGSTDTQYF.